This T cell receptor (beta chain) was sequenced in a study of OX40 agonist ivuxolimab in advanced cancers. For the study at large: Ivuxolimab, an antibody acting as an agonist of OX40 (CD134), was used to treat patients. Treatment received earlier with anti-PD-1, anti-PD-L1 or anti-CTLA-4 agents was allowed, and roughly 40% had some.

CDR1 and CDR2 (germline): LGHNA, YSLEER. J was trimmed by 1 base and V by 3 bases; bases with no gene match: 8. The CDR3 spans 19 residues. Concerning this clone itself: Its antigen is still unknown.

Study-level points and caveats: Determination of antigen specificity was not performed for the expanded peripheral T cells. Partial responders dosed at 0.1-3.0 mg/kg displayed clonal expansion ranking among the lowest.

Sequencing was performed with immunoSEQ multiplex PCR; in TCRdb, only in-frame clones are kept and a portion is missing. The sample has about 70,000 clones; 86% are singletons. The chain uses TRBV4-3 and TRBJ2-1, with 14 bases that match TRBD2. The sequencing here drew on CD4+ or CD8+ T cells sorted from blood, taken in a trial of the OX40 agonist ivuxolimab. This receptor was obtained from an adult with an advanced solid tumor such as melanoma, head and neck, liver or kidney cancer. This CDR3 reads CASSQNSRLAGGSYNEQFF. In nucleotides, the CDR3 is TGCGCCAGCAGCCAGAACTCCCGACTAGCGGGAGGGTCCTACAATGAGCAGTTCTTC.